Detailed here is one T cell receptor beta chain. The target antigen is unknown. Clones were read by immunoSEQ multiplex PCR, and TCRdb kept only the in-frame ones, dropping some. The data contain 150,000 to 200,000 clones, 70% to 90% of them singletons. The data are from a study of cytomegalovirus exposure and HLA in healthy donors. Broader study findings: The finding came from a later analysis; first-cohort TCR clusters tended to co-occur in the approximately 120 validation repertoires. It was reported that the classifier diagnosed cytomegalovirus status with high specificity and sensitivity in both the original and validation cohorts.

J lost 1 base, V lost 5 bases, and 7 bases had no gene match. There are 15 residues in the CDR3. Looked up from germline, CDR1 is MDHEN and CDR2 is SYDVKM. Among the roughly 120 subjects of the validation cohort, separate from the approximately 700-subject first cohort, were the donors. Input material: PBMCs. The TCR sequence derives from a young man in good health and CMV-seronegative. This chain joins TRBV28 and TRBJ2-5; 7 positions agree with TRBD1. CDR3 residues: CASSPRGTIQETQYF. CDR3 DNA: TGTGCCAGCAGTCCCAGGGGGACGATCCAAGAGACCCAGTACTTC. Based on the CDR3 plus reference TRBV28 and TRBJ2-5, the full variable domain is DVKVTQSSRYLVKRTGEKVFLECVQDMDHENMFWYRQDPGLGLRLIYFSYDVKMKEKGDIPEGYSVSREKKERFSLILESASTNQTSMYLCASSPRGTIQETQYFGPGTRLLVL.